Listed here are 5 T cell receptor beta chains from one sample, sequenced in a study of OX40 agonist ivuxolimab in advanced cancers. The repertoire was sequenced with immunoSEQ multiplex PCR; TCRdb's copy has only in-frame clones and lacks some. The table shows roughly 61,000 clones, with 80% to 90% occurring only once. Sequencing used CD4+ or CD8+ T cells sorted from blood, obtained in a trial of the OX40 agonist ivuxolimab. The receptors were gathered from an adult with an advanced solid tumor such as melanoma, head and neck, liver or kidney cancer.

The chain uses TRBV4-1 and TRBJ2-3; TRBD2 matches at 8 bases. CDR1 is MGHRA, CDR2 YSYEKL, per germline. The CDR3 is made up of 19 amino acids. J was trimmed by 3 bases and V by 0 bases; bases with no gene match: 14. CDR3 sequence (DNA): TGCGCCAGCAGCCAAGATTCAAGCTGGCAGCGGGGGAGGACAGATACGCAGTATTTT. This translates into CASSQDSSWQRGRTDTQYF.

V gene TRBV5-6 combines with J gene TRBJ2-1, with TRBD2 identical over 11 bases. V was clipped by 4 bases and J by 4 bases; unmatched bases: 4. This CDR3 contains 15 residues. Germline values: CDR1 SGHDT, CDR2 YYEEEE. The CDR3 here is CASSLRLAGYNEQFF. The DNA of the CDR3 is TGTGCCAGCAGCCTACGACTAGCGGGGTACAATGAGCAGTTCTTC. The full variable domain, its missing parts supplied by reference TRBV5-6 and TRBJ2-1, is DAGVTQSPTHLIKTRGQQVTLRCSPKSGHDTVSWYQQALGQGPQFIFQYYEEEERQRGNFPDRFSGHQFPNYSSELNVNALLLGDSALYLCASSLRLAGYNEQFFGPGTRLTVL.

The gene calls are TRBV18 and TRBJ1-2; D is uncertain. The CDR3 runs to 18 residues. V was cut by 0 bases and J by 4 bases, with 21 bases left in between. Germline CDR1 KGHSH, CDR2 LQKENI. The CDR3 nucleotides are TGTGCCAGCTCACCACCTAACGGGGTTGGTGCGGGCAGCTATGGCTACACCTTC. Amino acids: CASSPPNGVGAGSYGYTF.

This clone came up a few times. The V and J genes are TRBV27 and TRBJ2-1; possibly TRBD2 for D (5 bases). From germline, CDR1 is MNHEY and CDR2 SMNVEV (reference sequence). V lost 8 bases and J lost 7, with 12 bases in between. This CDR3 has 12 residues. The CDR3 DNA follows: TGTGCCAGCGAAGGTAGCGTGAATGAGCAGTTCTTC. Amino acids: CASEGSVNEQFF.

The chain combines TRBV28 with TRBJ2-7; D is unresolved. Germline lookup yields CDR1 MDHEN and CDR2 SYDVKM. Deletions cut 5 bases from V and 0 bases from J, with 2 bases between. The CDR3 consists of 11 residues. The DNA for the CDR3 is TGTGCCAGCAGTAGCTCCTACGAGCAGTACTTC. It encodes CASSSSYEQYF.